This is a list of T cell receptor beta chains from one sample in a study of graft-versus-host responses after intestinal transplantation. What these receptors recognize is not known. Only in-frame clones appear in the TCRdb table, and some are missing; sequencing was by immunoSEQ multiplex PCR. The sample records some 97,000 clones, roughly 84% being singletons. The sequences come from unstimulated CD4+ T cells sorted from spleen or lymph node cells, collected before transplant. All receptors derive from a human donor who was the organ donor for an intestinal transplant. Each CDR3 is given with its conserved first and last residue. The D gene is left open where the match is weak. Clone size appears in some rows only: once, few, many, or a class for an expanded clone.

D	V	size	J	DNA	CDR3
TRBD1	TRBV9	-	TRBJ1-2	TGTGCCAGCAGTCGAGAGGGGACAGGGGGGTATGGCTACACCTTC	CASSREGTGGYGYTF
TRBD1	TRBV5-1	-	TRBJ2-3	TGCGCCAGCAGCCCAGGGACAGGGGCTCGAATAGATACGCAGTATTTT	CASSPGTGARIDTQYF
-	TRBV10-1	few	TRBJ1-6	TGCGCCAGCAGTGAGTCGAGTCAAAATTCACCCCTCCACTTT	CASSESSQNSPLHF
-	TRBV28	few	TRBJ1-4	TGTGCCAGCAGTGGCGGGGGCGGAGGTGAAAAACTGTTTTTT	CASSGGGGGEKLFF
-	TRBV12-2	-	TRBJ1-2	TGTGCAAGTCGCTTTCCCCTGGGCGGCTACACCTTC	CASRFPLGGYTF
-	TRBV18	-	TRBJ1-2	TGTGCCAGCTCACCACCGATCACCACCTATGGCTACACCTTC	CASSPPITTYGYTF
TRBD1	TRBV7-3	-	TRBJ2-7	TGTGCCAGCAGCTTAACCGGTTGGGACAGCTCCTACGAGCAGTACTTC	CASSLTGWDSSYEQYF
-	TRBV10-2	-	TRBJ2-3	TGCGCCAGCAGTGTTAGTCGGGGGCCCCGCACAGATACGCAGTATTTT	CASSVSRGPRTDTQYF
-	TRBV5-5	-	TRBJ2-2	TGTGCCAGCAGATTGGACACGCGGAACACCGGGGAGCTGTTTTTT	CASRLDTRNTGELFF
-	TRBV28	-	TRBJ1-5	TGTGCCAGTAGCGTTTTAGGCAGGGGAAAGCCCCAGCATTTT	CASSVLGRGKPQHF
-	TRBV6-1	-	TRBJ2-5	TGTGCCAGCGCGCGCGGCGGAGAGACCCAGTACTTC	CASARGGETQYF
-	TRBV7-8	few	TRBJ1-6	TGTGCCAGCAGCGTCGACCTACAGAGGACTTATAATTCACCCCTCCACTTT	CASSVDLQRTYNSPLHF
TRBD1	TRBV7-8	once	TRBJ1-5	TGTGCCAGCAGCTCGCAGGGGGATCAGCCCCAGCATTTT	CASSSQGDQPQHF
TRBD1	TRBV29-1	-	TRBJ1-1	TGCAGCGTTATCGACAGGGGCATGAACACTGAAGCTTTCTTT	CSVIDRGMNTEAFF
TRBD2	TRBV27	-	TRBJ2-3	TGTGCCAGCAGTTTATATAGCGGGGGGACTCCAGGGAGAGATACGCAGTATTTT	CASSLYSGGTPGRDTQYF
-	TRBV5-5	-	TRBJ1-6	TGTGCCAGCAGCTTGGAGGCGGTCGGTTCACCCCTCCACTTT	CASSLEAVGSPLHF
-	TRBV25-1	-	TRBJ2-3	TGTGCCACCTCCACAGGGTCCCTGAGCACAGATACGCAGTATTTT	CATSTGSLSTDTQYF
TRBD1	TRBV4-1	-	TRBJ2-6	TGCGCCAGCAGCCAAGTCCAGGGGGTGGCTGGGGCCAACGTCCTGACTTTC	CASSQVQGVAGANVLTF
-	TRBV5-1	-	TRBJ2-5	TGCGCCAGCAGCTTGAGCGCGTTGGATACCCAGTACTTC	CASSLSALDTQYF
-	TRBV30	-	TRBJ2-4	TGTGCCTGGAGTGCCCACGGGTGGATTCAGTACTTC	CAWSAHGWIQYF